Below are 28 T cell receptor beta chains sequenced from a single sample in a study of T cell responses to AZD1222 COVID-19 vaccine. Repertoires were generated with immunoSEQ multiplex PCR, while TCRdb's copy carries only in-frame clones and drops some. The table has 130,000 to 150,000 clones, about nine tenths seen once. The sample was peripheral blood, taken 28 days after the second AZD1222 dose. The receptors come from an adult who received the AZD1222 COVID-19 vaccine.

CDR3 loop: CASSRAGFNEQFF. The CDR3 region has the DNA TGTGCCAGCAGCCGAGCGGGCTTCAATGAGCAGTTCTTC. The chain joins TRBV6-5 to TRBJ2-1, with D possibly matching TRBD2 (6 bases). V was shortened by 6 bases and J by 6 bases, with 12 bases between the two germline ends. The CDR3 consists of 13 residues. Germline CDR1 and CDR2: MNHEY and SVGAGI.

The chain employs TRBV12-3 or TRBV12-4 and TRBJ1-5; D perhaps matches TRBD1 (6 bases). The CDR3 extends over 13 amino acids. V was shortened by 6 bases and J by 6 bases, with 12 bases between the two germline ends. The DNA for the CDR3 is TGTGCCAGCAGCAACGGGACATTTCAGCCCCAGCATTTT. It specifies CASSNGTFQPQHF.

The V gene is TRBV7-2, the J gene TRBJ2-2; 9 nucleotides line up with TRBD2. With V trimmed by 5 bases and J by 3 bases, 10 bases remained unmatched. The CDR3 is 17 residues long. CDR1 is SGHTA, CDR2 FQGNSA, per germline. The CDR3 DNA sequence: TGTGCCAGCAGCATCGCATCTATAGCGGGAGACACCGGGGAGCTGTTTTTT. It specifies CASSIASIAGDTGELFF.

The chain couples TRBV19 to TRBJ1-1, with TRBD1 matching 8 bases. J gave up 4 bases and V 2 bases, and 3 bases lay outside the gene matches. CDR3 length: 14 residues. Germline CDR1 LNHDA, CDR2 SQIVND (reference sequence). CDR3 in DNA: TGTGCCAGTAGTATATCAGGGGGCGTCACTGAAGCTTTCTTT. Translated, it gives CASSISGGVTEAFF.

This clone was picked up a small number of times. The chain recombines TRBV19 with TRBJ2-1; 11 bases fit TRBD2. CDR3 size: 15 residues. V shed 3 bases and J 3 bases; nucleotides not matched to a gene: 1. Germline V gene sequence: CDR1 LNHDA, CDR2 SQIVND (reference sequence). The CDR3 nucleotides are TGTGCCAGTAGTATGACTAGCGGGAACTACAATGAGCAGTTCTTC. Amino acids: CASSMTSGNYNEQFF. Based on the CDR3 plus reference TRBV19 and TRBJ2-1, the full variable domain is DGGITQSPKYLFRKEGQNVTLSCEQNLNHDAMYWYRQDPGQGLRLIYYSQIVNDFQKGDIAEGYSVSREKKESFPLTVTSAQKNPTAFYLCASSMTSGNYNEQFFGPGTRLTVL.

The V call is TRBV5-1, the J call TRBJ2-1; the D call may be TRBD1 or TRBD2 (5 bases each). Germline CDR1 is SGHRS and CDR2 is YFSETQ. The CDR3 spans 14 residues. Trimming shortened V by 2 bases and J by 4 bases, and 10 bases separated the two germline ends. Here the CDR3 DNA reads TGCGCCAGCAGCTTAGCGGACACATACAATGAGCAGTTCTTC. Encoded protein: CASSLADTYNEQFF.

V usage is TRBV5-6 and J usage is TRBJ1-2; unclear D gene. This CDR3 comprises 16 residues. Germline V CDR1 and CDR2: SGHDT, YYEEEE. With 1 base removed from V and 4 bases from J, the gap between germline ends came to 17 bases. The chain's CDR3 is CASSLFSAGLIYGYTF. In DNA, the CDR3 is TGTGCCAGCAGCTTGTTCTCGGCCGGCTTAATCTATGGCTACACCTTC.

This chain uses TRBV5-4 with TRBJ2-2; D ambiguous. With 8 bases removed from V and 8 bases from J, the gap between germline ends came to 10 bases. CDR3 size: 11 residues. CDR1 and CDR2 from the germline V gene are SGHNT and YYREEE (reference sequence). In DNA form, the CDR3 reads TGTGCCAGTGCCTGGGCGGGGGAGCTGTTTTTT. Protein: CASAWAGELFF.

The chain carries TRBV5-4 and TRBJ2-2; the match to TRBD1 covers 8 bases. The germline CDR1 and CDR2 sequences are SGHNT and YYREEE (reference sequence). The CDR3 extends over 15 amino acids. Trimming at V came to 4 bases and at J to 5 bases, leaving 7 bases not matched to a gene. CDR3 in DNA: TGTGCCAGCAGCCAGGACAGGGACAAGACCGGGGAGCTGTTTTTT. This translates into CASSQDRDKTGELFF.

The chain couples TRBV7-2 to TRBJ1-4; TRBD1 matches at 7 bases. This CDR3 contains 14 residues. In germline, CDR1 is SGHTA, CDR2 FQGNSA. Trimming at V came to 3 bases and at J to 3 bases, leaving 1 base not matched to a gene. CDR3 sequence reads: CASSFDRANEKLFF. CDR3 nucleotides: TGTGCCAGCAGCTTTGACAGGGCTAATGAAAAACTGTTTTTT.

The rearrangement joins TRBV30 to TRBJ1-2, with TRBD1 identical over 7 bases. CDR1 is GTSNPN, CDR2 SVGIG, per germline (reference sequence). V lost 2 bases to trimming and J lost 6 bases; unmatched junction nucleotides: 6. The CDR3 runs to 13 residues. The CDR3 region is CAWSSTGQDGYTF. In DNA, the CDR3 is TGTGCCTGGAGTTCAACAGGACAGGATGGCTACACCTTC.

The chain links TRBV7-2 to TRBJ2-7; 7 bases agree with TRBD1. The CDR3 runs 12 residues. The germline V gene has CDR1 SGHTA and CDR2 FQGNSA. V shed 5 bases, J shed 3 bases, and the junction held 1 base outside the gene matches. The CDR3 is CASSPGGYEQYF. Here the CDR3 DNA reads TGTGCCAGCAGCCCAGGGGGCTACGAGCAGTACTTC.

The J gene is TRBJ2-7, the V gene TRBV10-2; D unresolved. The V gene's germline CDR1 is WSHSY and CDR2 SAAADI. Trimming took 3 bases from V and 2 from J, leaving 17 bases between them. The CDR3 extends over 16 amino acids. CDR3 bases: TGCGCCAGCAGTGATCGACTGGCACGGCTCACCTACGAGCAGTACTTC. Protein: CASSDRLARLTYEQYF.

The chain carries TRBV23-1 and TRBJ1-6; no reliable D call. TRBV23-1 is classed as an ORF, of uncertain function. The CDR3 is made up of 15 amino acids. V was trimmed by 5 bases and J by 8 bases, leaving 16 bases between them. Written as DNA, the CDR3 is TGCGCCAGCAGTTCACCCCATCCGGGGTATTCACCCCTCCACTTT. It encodes CASSSPHPGYSPLHF.

This clone was seen only once. The V and J genes are TRBV27 and TRBJ1-5; no clear D gene. In germline, CDR1 is MNHEY, CDR2 SMNVEV (reference sequence). The CDR3 extends over 13 amino acids. V was clipped by 3 bases and J by 5 bases, with 8 bases between them. For the CDR3, the DNA is TGTGCCAGCAGTTTGTACAGCGATCAGCCCCAGCATTTT. This sequence encodes CASSLYSDQPQHF.

Written as DNA, the CDR3 is TGTGCCTGGAGTGTACCTAGCGGGGGATGGGAGACCCAGTACTTC. Translated: CAWSVPSGGWETQYF. V and J are TRBV30 and TRBJ2-5, with TRBD2 matching over 10 bases. V dropped 0 bases and J dropped 5; count of bases not matched to a gene: 6. CDR1 and CDR2 (germline): GTSNPN, SVGIG (reference sequence). This CDR3 has 15 amino acids.

This rearrangement joins TRBV19 to TRBJ1-2; D is uncertain. Deletions cut 3 bases from V and 2 bases from J, with 19 bases between. The CDR3 is made up of 17 amino acids. CDR1 and CDR2 from the germline V gene are LNHDA and SQIVND (reference sequence). This chain's CDR3 is CASSIRTGGAENYGYTF. Here the CDR3 DNA reads TGTGCCAGTAGTATCCGAACTGGTGGTGCAGAGAACTATGGCTACACCTTC.

CDR3 in amino acids: CASSYSPRGLNSPLHF. CDR3 nucleotides: TGTGCCAGCAGTTACTCCCCCAGGGGGCTTAATTCACCCCTCCACTTT. V is TRBV6-5 and J is TRBJ1-6; 8 nucleotides match TRBD1. Losses at the gene ends were 0 bases for V and 6 bases for J; bases not matched to a gene: 4. This CDR3 contains 16 residues. From germline, CDR1 is MNHEY and CDR2 SVGAGI.

The chain combines TRBV20-1 with TRBJ1-5; no clear D. Trimming left V 3 bases short and J 1 base short, with 19 bases between. The CDR3 is 17 residues long. CDR1 and CDR2 from the germline V gene are DFQATT and SNEGSKA (reference sequence). As DNA, the CDR3 is TGCAGTGCTAGTATGGAGGGTAGTTTGTTAAGCAATCAGCCCCAGCATTTT. This encodes CSASMEGSLLSNQPQHF.

J is TRBJ1-6 and V is TRBV30; D is possibly TRBD1 (6 bases). This CDR3 contains 13 residues. Per the germline V gene, CDR1 is GTSNPN and CDR2 is SVGIG (reference sequence). The CDR3 reads CACRQDHNSPLHF. The CDR3 nucleotides read TGTGCTTGCAGACAGGACCATAATTCACCCCTCCACTTT.

The chain recombines TRBV3-1 (or the pseudogene TRBV3-2) with TRBJ2-3; D is possibly TRBD2 (5 bases). Germline CDR1 LGHDT, CDR2 YNNKEL (reference sequence). The CDR3 loop spans 18 amino acids. V was trimmed by 0 bases and J by 9 bases, leaving 25 bases between them. The CDR3 bases are TGTGCCAGCAGCCAAGATAGGAGGAGGATGGGCCGCCCCGGGACGCAGTATTTT. Amino acids: CASSQDRRRMGRPGTQYF.

The chain combines TRBV5-1 with TRBJ2-1, with TRBD1 matching 8 bases. Germline lookup yields CDR1 SGHRS and CDR2 YFSETQ. The CDR3 is 15 amino acids. After removal of 2 bases from V and 9 bases from J, the junction contained 10 bases not matched to a gene. The CDR3 DNA sequence: TGCGCCAGCAGCTTTTCACAGGGGGATCCTGCTGAGCAGTTCTTC. Translation gives CASSFSQGDPAEQFF. The full variable domain, in which reference TRBV5-1 and TRBJ2-1 provide the parts outside the CDR3, is KAGVTQTPRYLIKTRGQQVTLSCSPISGHRSVSWYQQTPGQGLQFLFEYFSETQRNKGNFPGRFSGRQFSNSRSEMNVSTLELGDSALYLCASSFSQGDPAEQFFGPGTRLTVL.

The gene calls are TRBV4-2 and TRBJ2-2; 11 bases line up with TRBD2. Trimming took 4 bases from V and 6 from J; bases not matched to a gene: 10. Germline loops: CDR1 LGHNA, CDR2 YNFKEQ. The CDR3 covers 17 residues. CDR3: CASSPQTSGKAAGELFF. CDR3 coding DNA: TGTGCCAGCAGCCCGCAGACTAGCGGGAAGGCGGCCGGGGAGCTGTTTTTT.

The V call is TRBV2, the J call TRBJ1-4, with D perhaps TRBD1 (5 bases). V was shortened by 5 bases and J by 0 bases, with 19 bases between the two germline ends. The germline V gene encodes CDR1 SNHLY and CDR2 FYNNEI. The CDR3 is 18 residues long. The CDR3 nucleotides read TGTGCCAGCAGTACCGCGGGCAGGGTCGGCTCAACTAATGAAAAACTGTTTTTT. It specifies CASSTAGRVGSTNEKLFF. The variable domain in full, completed from reference TRBV2 and TRBJ1-4, reads EPEVTQTPSHQVTQMGQEVILRCVPISNHLYFYWYRQILGQKVEFLVSFYNNEISEKSEIFDDQFSVERPDGSNFTLKIRSTKLEDSAMYFCASSTAGRVGSTNEKLFFGSGTQLSVL.

This clone was seen just once. The CDR3 coding sequence is TGCGCCAGCAGCCAACGACGGAGGGCCTTCTACAATGAGCAGTTCTTC. This sequence encodes CASSQRRRAFYNEQFF. The chain couples TRBV4-3 to TRBJ2-1; possible D gene TRBD2, 6 bases. The germline CDR1 and CDR2 sequences are LGHNA and YSLEER. The CDR3 extends over 16 amino acids. The germline V and J ends were trimmed by 2 bases and 3 bases, with 14 bases remaining between them.

The rearrangement joins TRBV5-1 to TRBJ1-1; TRBD1 matches at 10 bases. The junction had 3 bases not matched to a gene; V was cut back by 3 bases and J by 7 bases. In germline, CDR1 is SGHRS, CDR2 YFSETQ. The CDR3 runs to 13 residues. CDR3 sequence: CASSSRDRGEAFF. The CDR3 DNA sequence: TGCGCCAGCAGCTCCCGGGACAGGGGTGAAGCTTTCTTT.

The rearrangement uses TRBV7-9 and TRBJ2-3, with D possibly being TRBD1 (7 bases). Trimming cost V 5 bases and J 8 bases, with 17 bases left between them. Germline values: CDR1 SEHNR, CDR2 FQNEAQ (reference sequence). The CDR3 runs to 14 residues. The CDR3 sequence: CASSPDRAGGTQYF. In DNA form, the CDR3 reads TGTGCCAGCAGCCCCGACAGGGCCGGGGGTACGCAGTATTTT. The variable domain in full, with the rest retrieved from reference TRBV7-9 and TRBJ2-3, is DTGVSQNPRHKITKRGQNVTFRCDPISEHNRLYWYRQTLGQGPEFLTYFQNEAQLEKSRLLSDRFSAERPKGSFSTLEIQRTEQGDSAMYLCASSPDRAGGTQYFGPGTRLTVL.

The chain combines TRBV2 with TRBJ2-1, with D hard to call. Trimming stripped 7 bases from V and 7 bases from J, with 8 bases between. Germline loops: CDR1 SNHLY, CDR2 FYNNEI. The CDR3 contains 11 residues. CDR3 sequence reads: CASIDLNEQFF. The CDR3 nucleotides read TGTGCCAGCATCGACCTTAATGAGCAGTTCTTC.